One and the same sample provided the 32 T cell receptor beta chains below, sequenced in a study of CD8 T cells in ankylosing spondylitis. Study results and limitations: Characteristic of ankylosing spondylitis blood, it appeared, was a TCR beta motif comprising eight highly homologous variants.

TCRdb processed the 5' RACE reads anew with MiXCR; each CDR3 protein has one entry. The sample records more than 300,000 distinct CDR3 sequences, 8% being singletons. The antigens of these receptors remain unknown. Sequenced input: blood, either unsorted or a sorted T cell fraction (not recorded which). These receptors were taken from a male donor with ankylosing spondylitis.

This clonotype was recorded at least ten times. The rearrangement links TRBV4-1 to TRBJ1-5; TRBD1 is a possible D gene (5 bases). V lost 0 bases and J 2 bases, leaving 11 bases between the germline ends. This CDR3 contains 16 residues. Germline assignment: CDR1 MGHRA and CDR2 YSYEKL. The CDR3 spells CASSQDGGVGNQPQHF. The CDR3 DNA follows: TGCGCCAGCAGCCAAGATGGAGGGGTGGGCAATCAGCCCCAGCATTTT.

In its sample, this clonotype was seen a few times. V gene TRBV7-9 combines with J gene TRBJ1-2, with D unclear. The germline CDR1 and CDR2 sequences are SEHNR and FQNEAQ (reference sequence). The CDR3 contains 13 residues. The V end lost 3 bases, the J end lost 4 bases, and 9 bases lay between the germline ends. CDR3 amino acids: CASSFPGPYGYTF. The CDR3 DNA reads as TGTGCCAGCAGCTTCCCGGGTCCCTATGGCTACACCTTC.

The rearrangement joins TRBV4-1 to TRBJ2-1; 10 bases are shared with TRBD2. V dropped 3 bases and J dropped 6; count of bases not matched to a gene: 8. The CDR3 is 16 residues long. The germline gives CDR1 MGHRA, CDR2 YSYEKL. CDR3 in amino acids: CASSQEIAGGFNEQFF. CDR3 nucleotide sequence: TGCGCCAGCAGCCAGGAGATAGCGGGAGGTTTCAATGAGCAGTTCTTC.

Ten or more counts support this clonotype. This chain uses TRBV29-1 with TRBJ1-4; no clear D. CDR1 and CDR2 (germline): SQVTM, ANQGSEA. This CDR3 is 15 amino acids long. Trimming took 5 bases from V and 4 from J, leaving 17 bases between them. CDR3 protein: CSVPGPVEFNEKLFF. Written as DNA, the CDR3 is TGCAGCGTTCCAGGCCCGGTGGAATTTAATGAAAAACTGTTTTTT.

The chain is built from TRBV6-2 or TRBV6-3 and TRBJ2-1; a possible D gene is TRBD1 (5 bases). The CDR3 covers 14 residues. Germline values: CDR1 MNHEY, CDR2 SVGEGT. V lost 8 bases, J lost 10 bases, and 21 bases lay in between. The CDR3 sequence: CASQRLLGLWEQFF. CDR3 bases: TGTGCCAGCCAGAGGTTGCTGGGGCTATGGGAGCAGTTCTTC.

In this sample, this clonotype turned up a few times. The chain is built from TRBV15 and TRBJ2-7; 8 nucleotides agree with TRBD1. With V trimmed by 5 bases and J by 7 bases, 16 bases remained unmatched. Germline CDR1 is LNHNV and CDR2 is YYDKDF (reference sequence). This CDR3 is built from 16 residues. The chain's CDR3 is CATSGVDWTGNGEQYF. The CDR3 DNA reads TGTGCCACCAGCGGTGTTGACTGGACAGGGAATGGGGAGCAGTACTTC.

The chain is built from TRBV20-1 and TRBJ2-5; D is undetermined. There are 14 residues in the CDR3. CDR1 DFQATT and CDR2 SNEGSKA come from the germline V gene (reference sequence). V was pared by 5 bases and J by 1 base, with 14 bases between. DNA for the CDR3: TGCAGTGCTCCGGCCGGCGGCTTCCAAGAGACCCAGTACTTC. Translation gives CSAPAGGFQETQYF.

This clonotype was seen many times. The gene calls are TRBV13 and TRBJ2-7; 9 bases line up with TRBD1. Germline values: CDR1 PRHDT, CDR2 FYEKMQ (reference sequence). V was pared by 5 bases and J by 4 bases, with 9 bases of the junction left unmatched. The CDR3 loop spans 15 amino acids. The CDR3 region is CASSEGTGFFYEQYF. Here the CDR3 DNA reads TGTGCCAGCAGCGAAGGGACAGGGTTCTTTTACGAGCAGTACTTC.

Notes on this clonotype: A much larger clonotype is one base distant, so this may be a read error. CDR3 DNA: TGTGCCAGCAGCTTAGGAGGGATCCGCTCTGGGGTCAACGTCCTGACTTTC. Protein product: CASSLGGIRSGVNVLTF. J is TRBJ2-6 and V is TRBV7-6, with D possibly TRBD2 on 5 matching bases. The CDR3 length is 17 residues. The germline CDR1 and CDR2 sequences are SGHVS and FNYEAQ.

The V and J genes are TRBV7-2 and TRBJ1-1, with no clear D. With 6 bases removed from V and 6 bases from J, the gap between germline ends came to 14 bases. The CDR3 sequence is 13 residues long. Germline V CDR1 and CDR2: SGHTA, FQGNSA. The CDR3 coding sequence is TGTGCCAGCAGGCTAAACGGGATCTCTGAAGCTTTCTTT. Amino acids: CASRLNGISEAFF.

This clonotype was observed many times. The rearrangement uses TRBV10-3 and TRBJ2-7; D may match TRBD1 or TRBD2 (5 bases each). The V end lost 3 bases, the J end lost 0 bases, and 12 bases lay between the germline ends. The CDR3 spans 15 residues. Germline values: CDR1 ENHRY, CDR2 SYGVKD. The CDR3 coding sequence is TGTGCCATCAGTGATGGGGGTTTCCACTCCTACGAGCAGTACTTC. This codes for CAISDGGFHSYEQYF.

The chain recombines TRBV27 with TRBJ2-5; D not certain. Germline V gene sequence: CDR1 MNHEY, CDR2 SMNVEV (reference sequence). This CDR3 comprises 14 residues. The V gene lost 5 bases and the J gene lost 4 bases, with 14 bases spanning the gap. CDR3 nucleotide sequence: TGTGCCAGCAGTCCCGCTAGTACAGTAGAGACCCAGTACTTC. Protein sequence: CASSPASTVETQYF.

This clonotype was counted between two and nine times. The chain carries TRBV27 and TRBJ1-2; TRBD1 might be the D (6 bases). Germline CDR1 is MNHEY and CDR2 is SMNVEV (reference sequence). The CDR3 has 16 residues. Trimming shortened V by 6 bases and J by 4 bases, and 21 bases separated the two germline ends. The CDR3 nucleotides read TGTGCCAGCAGCCGAGCGGCAGGGGATTCGAGCTATGGCTACACCTTC. It yields the protein CASSRAAGDSSYGYTF.

This clonotype came up a few times. The chain joins TRBV29-1 to TRBJ2-1; D might be TRBD2 (7 bases). The germline V gene has CDR1 SQVTM and CDR2 ANQGSEA. V lost 7 bases and J lost 7, with 17 bases in between. This CDR3 region has 13 residues. CDR3 DNA: TGCAGCGCCGGATCGGGGGGCATTAATGAGCAGTTCTTC. The encoded protein is CSAGSGGINEQFF.

The chain combines TRBV28 with TRBJ2-7; TRBD2 matches at 9 bases. Trimming removed 4 bases from V and 9 bases from J; junction bases left unmatched: 10. There are 14 residues in the CDR3. Germline V gene lookup returns CDR1 MDHEN and CDR2 SYDVKM. The CDR3 sequence: CASSYRSTSGRQYF. The CDR3 DNA follows: TGTGCCAGCAGTTATAGATCCACTAGCGGGCGGCAGTACTTC.

This chain connects TRBV2 to TRBJ1-6; tentative D call: TRBD1 (5 bases). The CDR3 length is 14 residues. Germline CDR1 SNHLY, CDR2 FYNNEI. V was shortened by 4 bases and J by 7 bases, with 11 bases between the two germline ends. The CDR3 sequence: CASSVVRVNSPLHF. The CDR3, as DNA: TGTGCCAGCAGTGTGGTCAGGGTAAATTCACCCCTCCACTTT.

This clonotype was counted a few times. The chain has TRBV7-3 and TRBJ1-1; 11 nucleotides agree with TRBD1. J was trimmed by 9 bases and V by 2 bases; bases with no gene match: 2. CDR1 is SGHTA, CDR2 FQGTGA, per germline. The CDR3 sequence is 13 residues long. CDR3 residues: CASSLGTGGKAFF. The CDR3 DNA reads as TGTGCCAGCAGCTTAGGGACAGGGGGAAAAGCTTTCTTT.

This chain's CDR3 is CASSFQPGQGSYEQYF. CDR3 in DNA: TGTGCCAGCAGTTTCCAACCGGGACAGGGGTCCTACGAGCAGTACTTC. The V gene is TRBV27, the J gene TRBJ2-7; 10 bases match TRBD1. This CDR3 spans 16 amino acids. V gave up 3 bases and J gave up 1 base; unmatched junction bases: 6. The germline V gene has CDR1 MNHEY and CDR2 SMNVEV (reference sequence).

This clonotype was detected only a few times. This chain links TRBV28 with TRBJ2-3; D possibly corresponds to TRBD1 (5 bases). Germline CDR1 reads MDHEN; CDR2 reads SYDVKM. V shed 5 bases and J shed 2 bases, with 14 bases lying between them. The CDR3 covers 15 residues. The CDR3 DNA is TGTGCCAGCAGTCAGCAGGGCCGTTACACAGATACGCAGTATTTT. This translates into CASSQQGRYTDTQYF.

This clonotype showed up many times. The CDR3: CAWSPGTGVHEQYF. The CDR3, as DNA: TGTGCCTGGAGTCCCGGGACAGGGGTTCACGAGCAGTACTTC. The J gene is TRBJ2-7, the V gene TRBV30; 10 bases map to TRBD1. The CDR3 totals 14 residues. V lost 2 bases to trimming and J lost 5 bases; unmatched junction nucleotides: 6. Germline CDR1 reads GTSNPN; CDR2 reads SVGIG (reference sequence).

This CDR3 reads CASSGQGWETQYF. CDR3 DNA sequence: TGTGCCAGCAGTGGACAGGGATGGGAGACCCAGTACTTC. The chain couples TRBV27 to TRBJ2-5; 8 bases line up with TRBD1. Germline values: CDR1 MNHEY, CDR2 SMNVEV (reference sequence). CDR3 length: 13 amino acids. Trimming took 5 bases from V and 5 from J; bases not matched to a gene: 4.

The chain recombines TRBV5-1 with TRBJ2-1, with D possibly called TRBD1 or TRBD2 (6 bases each). Germline assignment: CDR1 SGHRS and CDR2 YFSETQ. The ends were cut back, 4 bases at V and 4 bases at J, with 15 bases in the middle. This CDR3 contains 15 residues. CDR3 nucleotides: TGCGCCAGCAGCCAGGGACTGGGGGCTTACAATGAGCAGTTCTTC. Its translation is CASSQGLGAYNEQFF.

This clonotype was found many times. The rearrangement uses TRBV29-1 and TRBJ2-5; D gene unclear. Germline loops: CDR1 SQVTM, CDR2 ANQGSEA. V was pared by 3 bases and J by 5 bases, with 10 bases between. The CDR3 is made up of 12 amino acids. Here the CDR3 reads CSVDPIGETQYF. The CDR3 nucleotides read TGCAGCGTTGATCCGATCGGGGAGACCCAGTACTTC.

The V and J genes are TRBV5-1 and TRBJ1-4; the D gene is possibly TRBD1 (5 bases). Per the germline V gene, CDR1 is SGHRS and CDR2 is YFSETQ. This CDR3 comprises 16 residues. V lost 1 base and J 6 bases, leaving 16 bases between the germline ends. The CDR3 DNA is TGCGCCAGCAGCTTGATGGCAGCAGGGCCGCATGAAAAACTGTTTTTT. It is translated as CASSLMAAGPHEKLFF.

This clonotype showed up many times. J is TRBJ2-1 and V is TRBV4-1, with a weak D call TRBD2 (5 bases). The CDR3 is made up of 18 amino acids. Trimming left V 2 bases short and J 5 bases short, with 22 bases between. The germline gives CDR1 MGHRA, CDR2 YSYEKL. CDR3 amino acids: CASSQPKGGWESHNEQFF. The CDR3 coding sequence is TGCGCCAGCAGCCAACCTAAGGGCGGGTGGGAGTCCCACAATGAGCAGTTCTTC.

DNA of the CDR3: TGTGCCAGCAGCTTAGTGCTAGGAGCGGGAGGGTACAGTGATACGCAGTATTTT. Its translation is CASSLVLGAGGYSDTQYF. The gene calls are TRBV7-2 and TRBJ2-3; 10 bases fit TRBD2. The CDR3 contains 18 residues. Germline trimming cut 1 base from V and 6 bases from J; bases unmatched to any gene: 13. The germline gives CDR1 SGHTA, CDR2 FQGNSA.

This clonotype appeared many times. The rearrangement joins TRBV20-1 to TRBJ2-3; D is undetermined. Trimming took off 4 bases at V and 4 bases at J, with 6 bases between the two ends. Germline V gene sequence: CDR1 DFQATT, CDR2 SNEGSKA (reference sequence). This CDR3 comprises 11 residues. The CDR3 region is CSAISSDTQYF. The CDR3 region has the DNA TGCAGTGCTATCTCGTCAGATACGCAGTATTTT.

Only a few counts were recorded for this clonotype. The chain has TRBV12-3 or TRBV12-4 and TRBJ2-7, with 7 positions matching TRBD2. CDR3 length: 14 residues. With 2 bases clipped from V and 0 bases from J, the junction kept 1 base outside the gene matches. CDR3 nucleotides: TGTGCCAGCAGTTTACGCGGGGGCTCCTACGAGCAGTACTTC. This encodes CASSLRGGSYEQYF.

The CDR3, as DNA: TGTGCCAGCAAGTCTCTAGCGCGCTCCTACAATGAGCAGTTCTTC. It codes for CASKSLARSYNEQFF. The rearrangement uses TRBV2 and TRBJ2-1; tentative D call: TRBD2 (6 bases). The CDR3 has 15 amino acids. Trimming removed 7 bases at V and 0 bases at J, with 13 bases between. CDR1 and CDR2 from the germline V gene are SNHLY and FYNNEI.

This clonotype showed up many times. V gene TRBV11-3 combines with J gene TRBJ2-5; possible D gene TRBD1, 6 bases. The germline gives CDR1 SGHNT, CDR2 YENEEA. The CDR3 sequence is 13 residues long. V was pared by 3 bases and J by 4 bases, with 9 bases between. The CDR3 nucleotides are TGTGCCAGCAGCTTTACAGGGCCAGAGACCCAGTACTTC. Its protein is CASSFTGPETQYF.

The chain is built from TRBV6-5 and TRBJ1-6; D is possibly TRBD1 (5 bases). This CDR3 comprises 16 residues. The V gene's germline CDR1 is MNHEY and CDR2 SVGAGI. The V gene lost 5 bases and the J gene lost 7 bases, with 18 bases spanning the gap. CDR3 nucleotide sequence: TGTGCCAGCAGTAACTTCCGGGACCCCCAGAATTCACCCCTCCACTTT. This gives the protein CASSNFRDPQNSPLHF.

The table lists this clonotype with a few counts. This chain links TRBV20-1 with TRBJ1-1, with 8 bases lining up with TRBD1. With V trimmed by 8 bases and J by 1 base, 9 bases remained unmatched. This CDR3 is 14 amino acids long. Germline V lookup: CDR1 DFQATT, CDR2 SNEGSKA (reference sequence). CDR3 sequence reads: CSPLTGTGNTEAFF. As DNA, the CDR3 is TGCAGTCCCCTCACCGGGACAGGGAACACTGAAGCTTTCTTT.